Listed here is a single TCR beta chain. This sample was included in a study of OX40 agonist ivuxolimab in advanced cancers. Study-wide background: Recorded diagnoses for dose-escalation patients were hepatocellular carcinoma, melanoma, renal cell or head and neck cancer.

Patients had blood sampled at baseline and again on cycle 4 day 1 and cycle 7 day 1. Sequencing was performed with immunoSEQ multiplex PCR; in TCRdb, only in-frame clones are kept and a portion is missing. Among about 43,000 clones listed, around 85% were seen once. The starting material was CD4+ or CD8+ T cells sorted from blood, obtained in a trial of the OX40 agonist ivuxolimab. The clonotype comes from an adult with an advanced solid tumor such as melanoma, head and neck, liver or kidney cancer.

In DNA form, the CDR3 reads TGTGCCAGCAGTGAATTAAATGAGCAGTTCTTC. Protein sequence: CASSELNEQFF. The chain uses TRBV6-1 and TRBJ2-1; no firm D call. CDR3 size: 11 residues. Deletions cut 2 bases from V and 7 bases from J, with 3 bases between. Germline V CDR1 and CDR2: MNHNS, SASEGT.